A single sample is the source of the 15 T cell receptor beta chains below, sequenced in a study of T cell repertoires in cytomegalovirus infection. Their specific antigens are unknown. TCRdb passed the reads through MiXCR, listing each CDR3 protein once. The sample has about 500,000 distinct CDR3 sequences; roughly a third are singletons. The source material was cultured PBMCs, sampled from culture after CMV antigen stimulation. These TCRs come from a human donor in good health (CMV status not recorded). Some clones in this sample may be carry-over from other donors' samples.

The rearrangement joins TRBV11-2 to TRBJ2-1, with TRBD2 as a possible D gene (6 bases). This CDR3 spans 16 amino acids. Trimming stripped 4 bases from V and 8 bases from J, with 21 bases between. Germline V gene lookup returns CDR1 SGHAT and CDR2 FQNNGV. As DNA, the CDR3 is TGTGCCAGCAGCTCTCTGACGGGAGCGGTCCCCCATGAGCAGTTCTTC. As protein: CASSSLTGAVPHEQFF.

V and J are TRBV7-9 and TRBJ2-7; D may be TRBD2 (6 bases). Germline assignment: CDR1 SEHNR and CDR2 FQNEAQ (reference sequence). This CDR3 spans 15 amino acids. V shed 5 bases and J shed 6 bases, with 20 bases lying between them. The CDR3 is CASSPQAGPSFEQYF. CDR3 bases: TGTGCCAGCAGCCCCCAAGCGGGCCCCAGTTTCGAGCAGTACTTC.

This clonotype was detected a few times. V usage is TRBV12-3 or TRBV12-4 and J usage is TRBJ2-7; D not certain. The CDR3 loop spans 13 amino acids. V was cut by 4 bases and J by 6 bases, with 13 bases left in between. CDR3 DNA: TGTGCCAGCAGTTATTCCAGCGCGTCCGAGCAGTACTTC. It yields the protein CASSYSSASEQYF.

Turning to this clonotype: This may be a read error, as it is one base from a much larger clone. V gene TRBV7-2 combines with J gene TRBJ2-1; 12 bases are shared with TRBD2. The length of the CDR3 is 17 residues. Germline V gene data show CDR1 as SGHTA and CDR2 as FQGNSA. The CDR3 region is CASSGGTSGQSYDEQFF. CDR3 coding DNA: TGTGCCAGCAGCGGAGGGACTAGCGGGCAATCCTACGATGAGCAGTTCTTC. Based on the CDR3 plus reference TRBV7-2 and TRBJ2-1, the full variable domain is GAGVSQSPSNKVTEKGKDVELRCDPISGHTALYWYRQSLGQGLEFLIYFQGNSAPDKSGLPSDRFSAERTGGSVSTLTIQRTQQEDSAVYLCASSGGTSGQSYDEQFFGPGTRLTVL.

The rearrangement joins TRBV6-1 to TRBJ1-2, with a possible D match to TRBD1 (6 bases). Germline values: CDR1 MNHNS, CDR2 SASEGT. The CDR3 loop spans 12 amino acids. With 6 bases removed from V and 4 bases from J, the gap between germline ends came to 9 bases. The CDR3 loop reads CASSGQSYGYTF. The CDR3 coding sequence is TGTGCCAGCAGCGGACAGAGCTATGGCTACACCTTC.

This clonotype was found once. CDR3 sequence: CASRGTSTYEQYF. The CDR3 coding sequence is TGTGCCAGCAGAGGGACTTCCACCTACGAGCAGTACTTC. This chain joins TRBV28 and TRBJ2-7, with a weak D call TRBD2 (6 bases). The CDR3 is 13 amino acids. Germline V gene sequence: CDR1 MDHEN, CDR2 SYDVKM. Trimming removed 6 bases at V and 2 bases at J, with 11 bases between.

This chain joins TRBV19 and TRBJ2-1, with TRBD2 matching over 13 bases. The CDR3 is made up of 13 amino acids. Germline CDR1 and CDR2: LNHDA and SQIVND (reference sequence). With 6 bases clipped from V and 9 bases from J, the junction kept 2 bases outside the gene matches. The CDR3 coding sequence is TGTGCCAGTAGCGGGACTAGCGGGACTGAGCAGTTCTTC. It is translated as CASSGTSGTEQFF. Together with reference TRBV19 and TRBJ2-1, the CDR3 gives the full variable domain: DGGITQSPKYLFRKEGQNVTLSCEQNLNHDAMYWYRQDPGQGLRLIYYSQIVNDFQKGDIAEGYSVSREKKESFPLTVTSAQKNPTAFYLCASSGTSGTEQFFGPGTRLTVL.

The CDR3 DNA sequence: TGTGCCAGCGTGTGGGACAGGGTAATAGATACGCAGTATTTT. Its translation: CASVWDRVIDTQYF. The chain combines TRBV6-2 or TRBV6-3 with TRBJ2-3, with 9 bases that match TRBD1. The CDR3 consists of 14 residues. J was trimmed by 5 bases and V by 8 bases; bases with no gene match: 8. Germline lookup yields CDR1 MNHEY and CDR2 SVGEGT.

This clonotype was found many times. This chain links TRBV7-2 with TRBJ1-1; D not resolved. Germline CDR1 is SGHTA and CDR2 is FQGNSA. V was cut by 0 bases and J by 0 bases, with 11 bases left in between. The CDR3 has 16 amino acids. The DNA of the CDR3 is TGTGCCAGCAGCTTAGCTCTCGGCAGGATGAACACTGAAGCTTTCTTT. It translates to CASSLALGRMNTEAFF. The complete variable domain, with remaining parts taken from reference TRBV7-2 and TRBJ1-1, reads GAGVSQSPSNKVTEKGKDVELRCDPISGHTALYWYRQSLGQGLEFLIYFQGNSAPDKSGLPSDRFSAERTGGSVSTLTIQRTQQEDSAVYLCASSLALGRMNTEAFFGQGTRLTVV.

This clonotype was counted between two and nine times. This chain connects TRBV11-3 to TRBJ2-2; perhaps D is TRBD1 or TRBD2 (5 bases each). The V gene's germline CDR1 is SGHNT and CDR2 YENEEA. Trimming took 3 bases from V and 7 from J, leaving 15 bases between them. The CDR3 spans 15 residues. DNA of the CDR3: TGTGCCAGCAGCTTGTGGGACCTCGGTGGCGGGGAGCTGTTTTTT. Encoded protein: CASSLWDLGGGELFF.

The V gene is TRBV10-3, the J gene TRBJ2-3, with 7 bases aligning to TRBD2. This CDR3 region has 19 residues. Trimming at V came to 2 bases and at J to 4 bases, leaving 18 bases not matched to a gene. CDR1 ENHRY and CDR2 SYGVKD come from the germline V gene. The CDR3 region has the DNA TGTGCCATCAGTGAGCCGTATCTATTTTCTAGCGGAGCCCCAGATACGCAGTATTTT. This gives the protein CAISEPYLFSSGAPDTQYF.

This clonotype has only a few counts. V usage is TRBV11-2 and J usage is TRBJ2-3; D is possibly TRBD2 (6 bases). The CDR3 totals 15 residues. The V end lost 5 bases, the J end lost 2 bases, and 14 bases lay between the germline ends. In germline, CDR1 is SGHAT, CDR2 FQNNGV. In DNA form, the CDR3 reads TGTGCCAGCAGCCCTGGGGACTTCTACACAGATACGCAGTATTTT. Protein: CASSPGDFYTDTQYF.

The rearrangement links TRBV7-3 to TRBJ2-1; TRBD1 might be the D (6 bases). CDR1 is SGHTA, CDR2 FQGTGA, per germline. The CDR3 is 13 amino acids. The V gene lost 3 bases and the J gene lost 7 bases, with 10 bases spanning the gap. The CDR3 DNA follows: TGTGCCAGCAGCTTCGGACAGCGGAATGAGCAGTTCTTC. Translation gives CASSFGQRNEQFF.

CDR3 region: CASSSQQADTQYF. DNA of the CDR3: TGTGCCAGCAGCTCCCAACAGGCAGATACGCAGTATTTT. The chain links TRBV12-3 or TRBV12-4 to TRBJ2-3; D perhaps matches TRBD1 (5 bases). The CDR3 has 13 amino acids. Between the trimmed V and J ends, which lost 6 bases and 4 bases, there was a span of 11 bases.

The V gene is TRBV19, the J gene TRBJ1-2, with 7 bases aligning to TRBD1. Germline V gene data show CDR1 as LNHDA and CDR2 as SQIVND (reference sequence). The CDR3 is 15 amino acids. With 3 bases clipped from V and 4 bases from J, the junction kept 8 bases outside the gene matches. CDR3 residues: CASSIIGGYGYGYTF. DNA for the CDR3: TGTGCCAGTAGTATTATAGGGGGCTACGGCTATGGCTACACCTTC.